Presented here are 31 T cell receptor beta chains from one specimen sequenced in a study of blood T cell repertoires in COVID-19. Here immunoSEQ multiplex PCR was the method, and the copy in TCRdb shows in-frame clones only, minus some. In the table there are roughly 230,000 clones, 65% to 85% of which are singletons. Sequenced input: peripheral blood. Receptor source: a man aged 35-49 years with active or convalescent COVID-19.

The chain links TRBV18 to TRBJ1-2, with D possibly being TRBD1 (5 bases). Trimming shortened V by 2 bases and J by 3 bases, and 13 bases separated the two germline ends. CDR3 length equals 15 residues. In germline, CDR1 is KGHSH, CDR2 LQKENI. CDR3 sequence reads: CASSPMGMTDYGYTF. The CDR3 region has the DNA TGTGCCAGCTCACCAATGGGAATGACAGACTATGGCTACACCTTC.

The V and J genes are TRBV18 and TRBJ1-4; the D gene is possibly TRBD1 (5 bases). Germline V lookup: CDR1 KGHSH, CDR2 LQKENI. This CDR3 region has 13 residues. V was pared by 6 bases and J by 8 bases, with 13 bases between. The CDR3 nucleotides are TGTGCCAGCTCTACAACAAGGGGAGAAAAACTGTTTTTT. This encodes CASSTTRGEKLFF. The variable domain in full, with the rest retrieved from reference TRBV18 and TRBJ1-4, is NAGVMQNPRHLVRRRGQEARLRCSPMKGHSHVYWYRQLPEEGLKFMVYLQKENIIDESGMPKERFSAEFPKEGPSILRIQQVVRGDSAAYFCASSTTRGEKLFFGSGTQLSVL.

V gene TRBV4-2 combines with J gene TRBJ1-1; D not certain. The CDR3 totals 15 residues. Germline V CDR1 and CDR2: LGHNA, YNFKEQ. With 0 bases removed from V and 1 base from J, the gap between germline ends came to 9 bases. CDR3 coding DNA: TGTGCCAGCAGCCAAGATGGGCAGCAGAACACTGAAGCTTTCTTT. Its translation: CASSQDGQQNTEAFF.

The V and J genes are TRBV11-3 and TRBJ2-7; TRBD2 matches 7 bases. This CDR3 region has 14 residues. CDR1 and CDR2 from the germline V gene are SGHNT and YENEEA. Unmatched junction bases numbered 7, after V lost 4 bases and J lost 4 bases. The CDR3 nucleotides are TGTGCCAGCAGCTCTGGACTAGTCCAATACGAGCAGTACTTC. This translates into CASSSGLVQYEQYF.

V is TRBV2 and J is TRBJ1-5; 9 bases are a match to TRBD1. CDR3 length equals 14 residues. The germline V gene has CDR1 SNHLY and CDR2 FYNNEI. V was clipped by 5 bases and J by 7 bases; unmatched bases: 6. This CDR3 reads CASSQDRGDQPQHF. CDR3 nucleotide sequence: TGTGCCAGCAGTCAGGACAGGGGTGACCAGCCCCAGCATTTT.

The rearrangement uses TRBV21-1 and TRBJ1-1; whether TRBD1, the table's D call, matches the DNA was not checked. TRBV21-1 is labeled a pseudogene. This CDR3 region has 17 residues. The CDR3 bases are TGTGCCAGCAGGAAAACTTACAGGGGGCAGTTGAACACTGAAGCTTTCTTT. Translation gives CASRKTYRGQLNTEAFF.

The rearrangement joins TRBV11-2 to TRBJ1-1; 9 nucleotides agree with TRBD1. This CDR3 has 17 amino acids. Germline values: CDR1 SGHAT, CDR2 FQNNGV. J lost 3 bases, V lost 1 base, and 9 bases had no gene match. CDR3 in amino acids: CASSLVVDRGLDTEAFF. The CDR3 DNA sequence: TGTGCCAGCAGCTTAGTAGTTGACAGGGGGTTAGACACTGAAGCTTTCTTT.

In the case of this clone: Without the conserved terminal phenylalanine or tryptophan, this CDR3 likely stems from a read error. The DNA is left out, because the CDR3 cannot be placed on it with certainty; the CDR3 is given as TCRdb lists it. Here the CDR3 reads CASSLGPERTAL. The chain uses TRBV7-9 and TRBJ2-3; TRBD2 is the table's D call, not checked against the DNA. Inclusive of both ends, the CDR3 amounts to 12 amino acids. CDR1 and CDR2 from the germline V gene are SEHNR and FQNEAQ (reference sequence).

V and J are TRBV7-2 and TRBJ1-2, with 8 bases that match TRBD1. From germline, CDR1 is SGHTA and CDR2 FQGNSA. V trimming: 6 bases; J trimming: 5 bases; junction bases outside the gene matches: 8. The length of the CDR3 is 14 residues. The CDR3 loop is CASRKGQGAYGYTF. The CDR3 DNA follows: TGTGCCAGCAGAAAGGGTCAGGGGGCGTATGGCTACACCTTC.

In its sample, this clone was seen once. CDR3 nucleotide sequence: TGTGCCAGCAGCTTGAGGGGCTATGGCTACACCTTC. Encoded protein: CASSLRGYGYTF. This chain joins TRBV5-6 and TRBJ1-2; D is perhaps TRBD1 (5 bases). Trimming took off 1 base at V and 4 bases at J, with 5 bases between the two ends. The V gene's germline CDR1 is SGHDT and CDR2 YYEEEE. The CDR3 has 12 amino acids.

The chain has TRBV6-6 and TRBJ1-2, with 8 bases matching TRBD1. V trimming: 7 bases; J trimming: 4 bases; junction bases outside the gene matches: 11. The CDR3 sequence is 15 residues long. The germline gives CDR1 MNHNY, CDR2 SVGAGI (reference sequence). Here the CDR3 reads CASITGTGSTYGYTF. CDR3 in DNA: TGTGCCAGCATAACCGGGACAGGTAGTACCTATGGCTACACCTTC.

The rearrangement links TRBV18 to TRBJ1-5, with TRBD1 as a possible D gene (6 bases). The CDR3 spans 18 residues. Trimming pared 3 bases from V and 5 bases from J, leaving 23 bases between. Looked up from germline, CDR1 is KGHSH and CDR2 is LQKENI. The CDR3 DNA sequence: TGTGCCAGCTCACCCGACGACTTGAAGCGGGACACTGATCAGCCCCAGCATTTT. This encodes CASSPDDLKRDTDQPQHF.

This rearrangement joins TRBV29-1 to TRBJ1-1; D perhaps matches TRBD1 (5 bases). CDR1 SQVTM and CDR2 ANQGSEA come from the germline V gene. CDR3 length equals 13 residues. Trimming pared 3 bases from V and 8 bases from J, leaving 16 bases between. The CDR3 DNA is TGCAGCGTTGAGGGGGGGGAACTCGAAGAAGCTTTCTTT. This encodes CSVEGGELEEAFF.

The chain has TRBV30 and TRBJ2-3; 7 bases line up with TRBD1. CDR1 GTSNPN and CDR2 SVGIG come from the germline V gene (reference sequence). Trimming removed 7 bases from V and 0 bases from J; junction bases left unmatched: 4. This CDR3 region has 13 residues. CDR3 loop: CASGTASTDTQYF. CDR3 nucleotides: TGTGCCTCCGGGACAGCTAGCACAGATACGCAGTATTTT.

The gene calls are TRBV6-5 and TRBJ2-3; D is ambiguous. V shed 2 bases and J shed 2 bases, with 5 bases lying between them. CDR1 is MNHEY, CDR2 SVGAGI, per germline. The CDR3 is made up of 13 amino acids. As DNA, the CDR3 is TGTGCCAGCAGTTACGACTTCACAGATACGCAGTATTTT. This encodes CASSYDFTDTQYF.

The chain has TRBV5-4 and TRBJ2-5, with 8 nucleotides matching TRBD1. The V gene's germline CDR1 is SGHNT and CDR2 YYREEE (reference sequence). With V trimmed by 1 base and J by 5 bases, 7 bases remained unmatched. The CDR3 totals 15 residues. CDR3 sequence (DNA): TGTGCCAGCAGCTTGATGGACAGGGAGGTCGAGACCCAGTACTTC. Its translation is CASSLMDREVETQYF.

This clone appeared a single time. V usage is TRBV12-3 or TRBV12-4 and J usage is TRBJ1-2; tentative D call: TRBD1 (5 bases). This CDR3 has 11 amino acids. The V end lost 6 bases, the J end lost 8 bases, and 10 bases lay between the germline ends. The CDR3 DNA reads as TGTGCCAGCAGACCTCAGGGCGGCTACACCTTC. The encoded protein is CASRPQGGYTF.

The rearrangement links TRBV5-1 to TRBJ2-1; 12 bases map to TRBD2. Germline V gives CDR1 SGHRS, CDR2 YFSETQ. The CDR3 is 14 residues long. The junction had 1 base not matched to a gene; V was cut back by 6 bases and J by 3 bases. CDR3 amino acids: CASTTSGGYNEQFF. CDR3 nucleotides: TGCGCCAGCACGACTAGCGGGGGCTACAATGAGCAGTTCTTC.

CDR3: CASSYSNRPGYTF. CDR3 nucleotides: TGTGCCAGCAGTTACTCTAACAGACCTGGCTACACCTTC. The rearrangement uses TRBV6-2 or TRBV6-3 and TRBJ1-2; D is uncertain. V shed 0 bases and J shed 7 bases, with 9 bases lying between them. Germline CDR1 MNHEY, CDR2 SVGEGT. This CDR3 region has 13 residues.

The genes are TRBV30 and TRBJ1-5; D uncertain. V lost 4 bases, J lost 0 bases, and 10 bases lay in between. This CDR3 is built from 14 residues. Per germline, CDR1 GTSNPN and CDR2 SVGIG (reference sequence). As DNA, the CDR3 is TGTGCCTGGACTGGTACATCTAGCAATCAGCCCCAGCATTTT. This translates into CAWTGTSSNQPQHF.

The chain recombines TRBV5-6 with TRBJ1-2; 7 nucleotides line up with TRBD1. Germline V gene data show CDR1 as SGHDT and CDR2 as YYEEEE. V trimming: 3 bases; J trimming: 7 bases; junction bases outside the gene matches: 12. The CDR3 runs 15 residues. CDR3 nucleotides: TGTGCCAGCAGCTCGTCGACAGGGTCACTAAGTGGCTACACCTTC. Its translation: CASSSSTGSLSGYTF.

The genes are TRBV9 and TRBJ2-6; tentative D call: TRBD1 (5 bases). Germline values: CDR1 SGDLS, CDR2 YYNGEE. Trimming removed 0 bases at V and 0 bases at J, with 13 bases between. This CDR3 region has 18 residues. The CDR3 DNA is TGTGCCAGCAGCGTAGGGGGCCGTCCTAGCTCTGGGGCCAACGTCCTGACTTTC. Protein: CASSVGGRPSSGANVLTF.

This chain joins TRBV4-1 and TRBJ2-7; 9 bases agree with TRBD1. The V gene's germline CDR1 is MGHRA and CDR2 YSYEKL. The CDR3 length is 17 residues. Trimming removed 1 base from V and 1 base from J; junction bases left unmatched: 8. CDR3 sequence reads: CASSQGTWDRDSYEQYF. CDR3 nucleotides: TGCGCCAGCAGCCAAGGAACCTGGGACAGGGATTCCTACGAGCAGTACTTC.

This rearrangement joins TRBV5-1 to TRBJ1-5; a weak D match, TRBD1 (5 bases). Germline V CDR1 and CDR2: SGHRS, YFSETQ. V shed 0 bases and J shed 2 bases, with 6 bases lying between them. The CDR3 consists of 14 residues. The CDR3 loop is CASSLEGGNQPQHF. The CDR3 region has the DNA TGCGCCAGCAGCTTGGAAGGGGGCAATCAGCCCCAGCATTTT.

The rearrangement uses TRBV3-1 (or the pseudogene TRBV3-2) and TRBJ1-3; 7 nucleotides line up with TRBD1. After removal of 3 bases from V and 4 bases from J, the junction contained 3 bases not matched to a gene. The CDR3 has 14 residues. Germline V gene lookup returns CDR1 LGHDT and CDR2 YNNKEL (reference sequence). The CDR3 DNA sequence: TGTGCCAGCAGCCACAGGGGGGCAGGAAACACCATATATTTT. Its protein product is CASSHRGAGNTIYF.

The V and J genes are TRBV5-1 and TRBJ2-1; 7 nucleotides agree with TRBD2. Germline CDR1 and CDR2: SGHRS and YFSETQ. The V gene end was trimmed by 4 bases and the J gene end by 6 bases; junction bases not matched to a gene: 19. The length of the CDR3 is 18 residues. CDR3 region: CASSLVGGISGRSNEQFF. For the CDR3, the DNA is TGCGCCAGCAGCCTGGTGGGGGGGATTAGCGGAAGGTCCAATGAGCAGTTCTTC.

The J gene is TRBJ2-1, the V gene TRBV27, with TRBD2 matching over 11 bases. J gave up 7 bases and V 1 base, and 6 bases lay outside the gene matches. The CDR3 spans 16 residues. CDR1 MNHEY and CDR2 SMNVEV come from the germline V gene (reference sequence). CDR3 sequence reads: CASSLFTSGRGNEQFF. The CDR3, as DNA: TGTGCCAGCAGTTTATTTACTAGCGGGAGAGGTAATGAGCAGTTCTTC.

The chain carries TRBV5-6 and TRBJ2-7, with TRBD1 as a possible D gene (6 bases). Trimming left V 4 bases short and J 3 bases short, with 8 bases between. CDR1 is SGHDT, CDR2 YYEEEE, per germline. This CDR3 contains 12 residues. The CDR3 DNA reads TGTGCCAGCAGCGTGGGACACTACGAGCAGTACTTC. As protein: CASSVGHYEQYF.

This chain uses TRBV19 with TRBJ1-5; D ambiguous. Germline V gives CDR1 LNHDA, CDR2 SQIVND (reference sequence). V gave up 4 bases and J gave up 0 bases, with 10 bases separating them. The CDR3 consists of 15 residues. CDR3 loop: CASSRAIDSNQPQHF. CDR3 nucleotide sequence: TGTGCCAGTAGTAGGGCCATCGATAGCAATCAGCCCCAGCATTTT.

The chain has TRBV3-1 (or the pseudogene TRBV3-2) and TRBJ1-2; TRBD1 is a possible D gene (6 bases). V was shortened by 0 bases and J by 6 bases, with 17 bases between the two germline ends. CDR3 length: 16 residues. The germline V gene has CDR1 LGHDT and CDR2 YNNKEL (reference sequence). Here the CDR3 reads CASSQDVRGSRDGYTF. The CDR3 DNA sequence: TGTGCCAGCAGCCAAGATGTCAGGGGAAGCAGGGATGGCTACACCTTC.

The chain links TRBV5-4 to TRBJ2-7, with D tentatively TRBD1 (5 bases). Per germline, CDR1 SGHNT and CDR2 YYREEE (reference sequence). V was pared by 4 bases and J by 6 bases, with 20 bases between. The CDR3 totals 15 residues. CDR3 loop: CASSLDSGVSGEQYF. The DNA for the CDR3 is TGTGCCAGCAGCCTCGACAGTGGGGTTTCTGGCGAGCAGTACTTC.